The TCR beta chain under discussion was sequenced for a study of patients and donors after allogeneic stem cell transplantation. The CDR3 consists of 14 residues. V lost 4 bases, J lost 2 bases, and 5 bases stayed unmatched. Germline V CDR1 and CDR2: SGHRS, YFSETQ. TCRdb passed the RT-PCR reads through MiXCR, listing each CDR3 protein once. The table includes about 74,000 distinct CDR3 sequences, approximately 25% detected once. Sequences were obtained from blood, either unsorted or a sorted T cell fraction (not recorded which). The clonotype originates from a human donor who was either an allogeneic HSCT recipient or a stem cell or donor lymphocyte infusion donor (not recorded which). It is not recorded whose cells these are; they may come from a transplant donor. This chain joins TRBV5-1 and TRBJ2-5, with 7 bases fitting TRBD1. DNA of the CDR3: TGCGCCAGCAGCCCCCCCAGGGGGCAAGAGACCCAGTACTTC. Translating gives CASSPPRGQETQYF.